This entry lists 16 T cell receptor beta chains sequenced from one sample in a study of T cell changes during pregnancy in multiple sclerosis. Assay: immunoSEQ multiplex PCR; the TCRdb copy retains only in-frame clones and omits some. The sample lists about 67,000 clones; 92% were seen once. The sequenced sample was peripheral blood, obtained in the first trimester of pregnancy. Receptors originate from a female donor in good health, enrolled as a control in a pregnancy study.

The chain links TRBV27 to TRBJ1-2; unclear D gene. This CDR3 has 14 amino acids. The germline gives CDR1 MNHEY, CDR2 SMNVEV (reference sequence). V lost 5 bases and J 4 bases, leaving 14 bases between the germline ends. CDR3 amino acids: CASSIGASGYGYTF. DNA of the CDR3: TGTGCCAGCAGTATAGGAGCGAGTGGCTATGGCTACACCTTC.

The chain recombines TRBV5-1 with TRBJ2-4; 11 nucleotides match TRBD1. The germline V gene has CDR1 SGHRS and CDR2 YFSETQ. V was clipped by 4 bases and J by 6 bases; unmatched bases: 3. The CDR3 spans 14 residues. CDR3 sequence: CASSRGQGANIQYF. In nucleotides, the CDR3 is TGCGCCAGCAGCCGCGGACAGGGGGCAAACATTCAGTACTTC.

J is TRBJ1-5 and V is TRBV19; the D is unclear. V was trimmed by 3 bases and J by 6 bases, leaving 9 bases between them. The CDR3 runs 13 residues. The V gene's germline CDR1 is LNHDA and CDR2 SQIVND (reference sequence). The CDR3: CASSIRGSQPQHF. CDR3 in DNA: TGTGCCAGTAGTATTCGAGGGAGTCAGCCCCAGCATTTT.

The V call is TRBV28, the J call TRBJ1-1; D unresolved. The germline gives CDR1 MDHEN, CDR2 SYDVKM. There are 15 residues in the CDR3. The V gene lost 3 bases and the J gene lost 4 bases, with 15 bases spanning the gap. The CDR3 here is CASSFADGVGTEAFF. The CDR3 DNA follows: TGTGCCAGCAGTTTTGCGGACGGGGTTGGCACTGAAGCTTTCTTT.

The chain is built from TRBV5-1 and TRBJ2-3; D is perhaps TRBD2 (6 bases). There are 14 residues in the CDR3. Trimming shortened V by 0 bases and J by 4 bases, and 9 bases separated the two germline ends. Germline V gives CDR1 SGHRS, CDR2 YFSETQ. This CDR3 reads CASSLGTGADTQYF. The CDR3 DNA follows: TGCGCCAGCAGCTTGGGCACGGGAGCAGATACGCAGTATTTT. Based on the CDR3 plus reference TRBV5-1 and TRBJ2-3, the full variable domain is KAGVTQTPRYLIKTRGQQVTLSCSPISGHRSVSWYQQTPGQGLQFLFEYFSETQRNKGNFPGRFSGRQFSNSRSEMNVSTLELGDSALYLCASSLGTGADTQYFGPGTRLTVL.

The V and J genes are TRBV7-2 and TRBJ2-5; 7 bases line up with TRBD2. There are 15 residues in the CDR3. In germline, CDR1 is SGHTA, CDR2 FQGNSA. Trimming removed 1 base from V and 4 bases from J; junction bases left unmatched: 6. The CDR3 DNA is TGTGCCAGCAGCTTAGTAAGCGGGGCGGGAGAGACCCAGTACTTC. Amino acid sequence: CASSLVSGAGETQYF.

The chain employs TRBV27 and TRBJ1-1; D remains ambiguous. Germline CDR1 is MNHEY and CDR2 is SMNVEV (reference sequence). The CDR3 spans 13 residues. The V end was cut by 1 base, the J end by 6 bases, with 9 bases between. The CDR3: CASSLLAGPEAFF. The CDR3 DNA is TGTGCCAGCAGTTTATTGGCTGGCCCTGAAGCTTTCTTT.

The chain is built from TRBV4-2 and TRBJ2-1; TRBD2 agrees at 7 bases. Per the germline V gene, CDR1 is LGHNA and CDR2 is YNFKEQ. The CDR3 extends over 16 amino acids. Losses at the gene ends were 1 base for V and 6 bases for J; bases not matched to a gene: 9. CDR3 bases: TGTGCCAGCAGCCAAGGGCGGGGGAAACCCGCCAATGAGCAGTTCTTC. This sequence encodes CASSQGRGKPANEQFF.

The chain employs TRBV30 and TRBJ2-3; 9 bases are shared with TRBD1. Germline trimming cut 3 bases from V and 4 bases from J; bases unmatched to any gene: 14. This CDR3 has 17 residues. Germline-derived CDR1 and CDR2 are GTSNPN and SVGIG (reference sequence). The CDR3 DNA sequence: TGTGCCTGGAGCGCCCCGTGGGGACAGGGACGCGCAGATACGCAGTATTTT. Protein: CAWSAPWGQGRADTQYF.

In this sample, this clone turned up a few times. CDR3 amino acids: CASSTPGSGNTIYF. CDR3 nucleotides: TGTGCCAGTAGTACCCCCGGCTCTGGAAACACCATATATTTT. The rearrangement uses TRBV19 and TRBJ1-3; D gene ambiguous. V shed 4 bases and J shed 0 bases, with 7 bases lying between them. This CDR3 is 14 amino acids long. Germline values: CDR1 LNHDA, CDR2 SQIVND (reference sequence). Drawing the rest from reference TRBV19 and TRBJ1-3, the complete variable domain is DGGITQSPKYLFRKEGQNVTLSCEQNLNHDAMYWYRQDPGQGLRLIYYSQIVNDFQKGDIAEGYSVSREKKESFPLTVTSAQKNPTAFYLCASSTPGSGNTIYFGEGSWLTVV.

The chain is built from TRBV6-1 and TRBJ2-1; weak D call: TRBD2 (6 bases). The V gene's germline CDR1 is MNHNS and CDR2 SASEGT. The CDR3 extends over 14 amino acids. Trimming took off 3 bases at V and 4 bases at J, with 10 bases between the two ends. CDR3 protein: CASSEGGVYNEQFF. CDR3 DNA: TGTGCCAGCAGTGAGGGGGGTGTTTACAATGAGCAGTTCTTC.

The chain recombines TRBV7-2 with TRBJ1-1; 8 bases agree with TRBD1. The CDR3 sequence is 14 residues long. Germline values: CDR1 SGHTA, CDR2 FQGNSA. Unmatched junction bases numbered 11, after V lost 6 bases and J lost 8 bases. This CDR3 is CASSWRQGLAEAFF. The CDR3 nucleotides are TGTGCCAGCAGTTGGAGACAGGGGCTGGCGGAAGCTTTCTTT.

The genes are TRBV6-1 and TRBJ1-5, with 8 bases matching TRBD1. Germline CDR1 is MNHNS and CDR2 is SASEGT. The CDR3 consists of 15 residues. Unmatched junction bases numbered 11, after V lost 9 bases and J lost 4 bases. The CDR3 DNA reads TGTGCCAGTCGGGGTCCGGACAGGGAAAATCAGCCCCAGCATTTT. It encodes CASRGPDRENQPQHF.

The table lists this clone with a count of one. J is TRBJ2-1 and V is TRBV15; 8 bases line up with TRBD2. Germline assignment: CDR1 LNHNV and CDR2 YYDKDF (reference sequence). CDR3 length: 16 amino acids. V lost 0 bases to trimming and J lost 3 bases; unmatched junction nucleotides: 4. CDR3 bases: TGTGCCACCAGCAGAGATGGAACTAGCGGCTACAATGAGCAGTTCTTC. Encoded protein: CATSRDGTSGYNEQFF.

V and J are TRBV27 and TRBJ2-7; D gene unclear. V lost 6 bases and J lost 1, with 19 bases in between. The CDR3 is 16 residues long. Germline-derived CDR1 and CDR2 are MNHEY and SMNVEV (reference sequence). The CDR3 DNA follows: TGTGCCAGCAGCTACCGTGGTGACTTCAAGTCCTACGAGCAGTACTTC. It encodes CASSYRGDFKSYEQYF.

V and J are TRBV28 and TRBJ2-2; TRBD2 agrees at 12 bases. With 5 bases clipped from V and 16 bases from J, the junction kept 5 bases outside the gene matches. The germline V gene has CDR1 MDHEN and CDR2 SYDVKM. This CDR3 has 12 residues. The CDR3: CASSGLAGPPFF. DNA of the CDR3: TGTGCCAGCAGTGGACTAGCGGGGCCCCCGTTTTTT.